Sequencing of this T cell receptor beta chain was carried out in a study of blood T cell repertoires in COVID-19 (dated by TCRdb to 2020 to 2021). In terms of the full investigation: Samples covering the acute and convalescent phases of COVID-19 were provided by collaborators in the United States, Italy and Spain. The sample metadata nearly always contained a de-identified subject ID, COVID-19 status, age in years and sex. A freely available public database, intended as a resource for researchers studying the immune response to SARS-CoV-2, is where the repertoires were released. Deeply sampled blood TCRbeta repertoires from subjects exposed to, actively infected with, or recovered from COVID-19 were included in the dataset. The material from the prospective study consisted of cDNA or gDNA derived from T cells, B-cell-depleted T cells, or PBMCs. Samples were obtained from the ongoing ImmuneRACE study (first 160 participants) and from some 1,200 subjects provided by 6 global collaborators. Where available, HLA class I and class II types were taken from metadata supplied by the sample provider and were not determined by assay-based typing. The paper's findings and limits, for the study overall: How much clinical and demographic metadata was included differed by source and by participant, and the metadata was provided uncurated.

The immunoSEQ Assay, a bias-controlled multiplex PCR, was used to amplify TCRbeta CDR3 regions from genomic DNA. On the study's bioinformatics: Nucleated cell counts per sample were estimated from amplification of reference gene primers within the assay. To quantify the absolute abundance of each unique TCRbeta CDR3 rearrangement, sequence reads were collapsed and filtered. For each sample, productive Simpson clonality was calculated as the square root of Simpson's diversity index across productive rearrangements. In its TCRdb copy, this immuneACCESS table keeps in-frame sequences only and misses some clones. Where compared with another copy, unresolved V genes explain less than half of these, and the others have no known cause. D and trimming were read from the DNA, whereas the V and J calls and clone size are those reported in that table. The sample data list 70,000 to 95,000 clones, and approximately 78% of these were observed just once. The top ten constitute roughly 38% of the sample.

In the case of this clone: Its target antigen remains unknown. One base away there is no much larger clone; base qualities are not given.

One collaborating source in Seattle enrolled patients during active infection and followed them longitudinally through the course of disease. Collaborating institutions collected whole blood in K2EDTA tubes following their own protocols. For TCRbeta analysis, collaborators shipped samples in one of three forms: frozen whole blood, isolated PBMCs, or DNA extracted from either of those sample types. From a lookup of the germline V gene, CDR1 and CDR2 are SGHNT and YENEEA. Between the V and J ends, shortened by 5 bases and 3 bases respectively, the junction contains 8 bases. The cysteine opens and the phenylalanine closes a CDR3 of 13 amino acids. Only CDR3 DNA is held: 39 bases, read in frame from base 1.

The origin of this receptor is a man aged 55 to 69 with COVID-19, enrolled during active disease. Sample: peripheral blood. Rearrangement joined TRBV11-3 to TRBJ1-3; a weak D assignment points to TRBD1 (6 bases agree). The DNA is TGTGCCAGCAGCATGGGACATGGAAACACCATATATTTT. The resulting protein is CASSMGHGNTIYF.